One sample yielded the 31 T cell receptor beta chains listed below, sequenced in a study of blood T cell repertoires in COVID-19. The data were produced by immunoSEQ multiplex PCR, yet TCRdb's version contains in-frame clones alone and is incomplete. The table has roughly 180,000 clones, 81% seen once. Input material: peripheral blood. The source of these receptors is a woman aged 40 to 55 with COVID-19, enrolled during active disease.

This clone has a handful of counts. This sequence joins TRBV27 and TRBJ1-6, with 7 bases that match TRBD1. Looked up from germline, CDR1 is MNHEY and CDR2 is SMNVEV (reference sequence). V lost 6 bases to trimming and J lost 12 bases; unmatched junction nucleotides: 11. The CDR3 spans 14 residues. The CDR3 sequence is CASRPRTGGGPLHF. For the CDR3, the DNA is TGTGCCAGCAGACCCAGGACAGGAGGTGGACCCCTCCACTTT.

V usage is TRBV20-1 and J usage is TRBJ1-2, with TRBD1 matching over 9 bases. V was clipped by 3 bases and J by 6 bases; unmatched bases: 8. Germline values: CDR1 DFQATT, CDR2 SNEGSKA (reference sequence). The CDR3 has 14 amino acids. The CDR3 DNA reads TGCAGTGCTAGTACCGGGACAGGGTTAAATGGCTACACCTTC. It encodes CSASTGTGLNGYTF.

This chain uses TRBV28 with TRBJ2-2; D is possibly TRBD2 (6 bases). Deletions cut 0 bases from V and 6 bases from J, with 14 bases between. This CDR3 comprises 16 residues. Germline V gene sequence: CDR1 MDHEN, CDR2 SYDVKM. The DNA of the CDR3 is TGTGCCAGCAGTTTATGGGGTCAGGGAGGCCCCGGGGAGCTGTTTTTT. It yields the protein CASSLWGQGGPGELFF.

This clone appeared a few times. The rearrangement joins TRBV6-6 to TRBJ1-1, with D unclear. V was pared by 5 bases and J by 0 bases, with 13 bases between. Germline loops: CDR1 MNHNY, CDR2 SVGAGI (reference sequence). The CDR3 consists of 15 residues. CDR3 DNA sequence: TGTGCCAGCAGTCGCCCCGGCGGGTTGAACACTGAAGCTTTCTTT. It translates to CASSRPGGLNTEAFF.

This clone was seen a few times. The chain couples TRBV5-6 to TRBJ1-2; D not certain. Germline loops: CDR1 SGHDT, CDR2 YYEEEE. The ends were cut back, 1 base at V and 7 bases at J, with 17 bases in the middle. This CDR3 spans 15 amino acids. This CDR3 is CASSLLAGKGSGYTF. The CDR3 DNA is TGTGCCAGCAGCTTGCTAGCGGGGAAGGGTTCTGGCTACACCTTC.

This chain connects TRBV27 to TRBJ1-1, with 7 bases fitting TRBD1. The CDR3 runs to 17 residues. The junction had 15 bases not matched to a gene; V was cut back by 5 bases and J by 3 bases. Germline CDR1 and CDR2: MNHEY and SMNVEV (reference sequence). CDR3 sequence reads: CASSRNPGGLGDTEAFF. The CDR3 DNA reads TGTGCCAGCAGTCGCAACCCAGGGGGGCTTGGGGACACTGAAGCTTTCTTT.

A note on this clone: Within the sample, other DNA sequences also encode this same CDR3. The chain recombines TRBV28 with TRBJ1-1, with TRBD1 matching 9 bases. Germline V gene data show CDR1 as MDHEN and CDR2 as SYDVKM. V gave up 5 bases and J gave up 4 bases; unmatched junction bases: 8. CDR3 size: 15 residues. CDR3: CASSLPGQGGTEAFF. The CDR3 DNA follows: TGTGCCAGCAGTCTACCGGGACAGGGTGGCACTGAAGCTTTCTTT. Based on the CDR3 plus reference TRBV28 and TRBJ1-1, the full variable domain is DVKVTQSSRYLVKRTGEKVFLECVQDMDHENMFWYRQDPGLGLRLIYFSYDVKMKEKGDIPEGYSVSREKKERFSLILESASTNQTSMYLCASSLPGQGGTEAFFGQGTRLTVV.

This chain links TRBV15 with TRBJ2-5; 8 bases map to TRBD1. Germline V CDR1 and CDR2: LNHNV, YYDKDF (reference sequence). Losses at the gene ends were 3 bases for V and 5 bases for J; bases not matched to a gene: 8. The CDR3 totals 15 residues. CDR3 sequence (DNA): TGTGCCACCAGCAGGGGATTGGACAGGGAGGAGACCCAGTACTTC. Encoded protein: CATSRGLDREETQYF.

The gene calls are TRBV20-1 and TRBJ2-1, with D perhaps matching TRBD1 (7 bases). CDR3 size: 15 residues. Deletions cut 4 bases from V and 9 bases from J, with 22 bases between. Germline lookup yields CDR1 DFQATT and CDR2 SNEGSKA (reference sequence). CDR3 sequence (DNA): TGCAGTGCTATTGAGGAGGGGGCGCGAATTCGTGAGCAGTTCTTC. It translates to CSAIEEGARIREQFF.

This chain connects TRBV19 to TRBJ1-6; 11 bases match TRBD1. CDR1 and CDR2 (germline): LNHDA, SQIVND (reference sequence). Trimming at V came to 8 bases and at J to 9 bases, leaving 6 bases not matched to a gene. The CDR3 contains 14 residues. The CDR3 loop is CASRPGQGVSPLHF. In nucleotides, the CDR3 is TGTGCCAGTCGGCCGGGACAGGGGGTTTCACCCCTCCACTTT.

The chain uses TRBV30 and TRBJ1-2; perhaps TRBD1 as D (5 bases). Between the trimmed V and J ends, which lost 2 bases and 2 bases, there was a span of 15 bases. The CDR3 runs 15 residues. Germline V gene sequence: CDR1 GTSNPN, CDR2 SVGIG (reference sequence). The chain's CDR3 is CAWSSTGLLNYGYTF. For the CDR3, the DNA is TGTGCCTGGAGTTCTACAGGCCTTCTAAACTATGGCTACACCTTC.

This clone has more than one count but fewer than ten. J is TRBJ1-2 and V is TRBV2; 8 bases are shared with TRBD1. Germline V gene data show CDR1 as SNHLY and CDR2 as FYNNEI. The CDR3 runs 13 residues. Trimming removed 5 bases from V and 6 bases from J; junction bases left unmatched: 5. The chain's CDR3 is CASSLDRGDGYTF. The CDR3 DNA reads as TGTGCCAGCAGTTTAGACAGGGGCGATGGCTACACCTTC.

The chain couples TRBV7-2 to TRBJ2-2; TRBD2 agrees at 8 bases. The V gene end was trimmed by 0 bases and the J gene end by 4 bases; junction bases not matched to a gene: 7. Germline assignment: CDR1 SGHTA and CDR2 FQGNSA. The CDR3 is 17 amino acids. In nucleotides, the CDR3 is TGTGCCAGCAGCTTAGCCTCGGCGGGGGGAGGCACCGGGGAGCTGTTTTTT. Encoded protein: CASSLASAGGGTGELFF.

V usage is TRBV19 and J usage is TRBJ1-5, with D tentatively TRBD1 (6 bases). Germline CDR1 and CDR2: LNHDA and SQIVND (reference sequence). This CDR3 is 14 amino acids long. V was trimmed by 3 bases and J by 6 bases, leaving 12 bases between them. Here the CDR3 reads CASSILGGGQPQHF. The CDR3 nucleotides read TGTGCCAGTAGTATTCTTGGGGGCGGTCAGCCCCAGCATTTT.

The J gene is TRBJ2-3, the V gene TRBV29-1; 8 bases align to TRBD2. The J segment lost 5 bases and the V segment lost 8 bases, leaving 12 bases of the junction unmatched. Germline CDR1 SQVTM, CDR2 ANQGSEA. The CDR3 is 14 residues long. The CDR3 sequence is CSIEAGVKGDTQYF. The CDR3 DNA reads as TGCAGCATAGAAGCGGGAGTGAAAGGAGATACGCAGTATTTT.

Ten or more counts support this clone. V gene TRBV28 combines with J gene TRBJ2-7; tentative D call: TRBD2 (5 bases). Germline V CDR1 and CDR2: MDHEN, SYDVKM. Trimming took 6 bases from V and 2 from J, leaving 20 bases between them. This CDR3 comprises 16 residues. The CDR3 loop reads CASRAQRAAGAYEQYF. CDR3 bases: TGTGCCAGCAGGGCTCAGAGGGCGGCTGGAGCCTACGAGCAGTACTTC.

This chain links TRBV19 with TRBJ2-5; TRBD2 might be the D (6 bases). The CDR3 runs to 15 residues. V lost 0 bases, J lost 2 bases, and 10 bases lay in between. Germline lookup yields CDR1 LNHDA and CDR2 SQIVND (reference sequence). CDR3 DNA: TGTGCCAGTAGTATAGATCTGGCGGGGCAAGAGACCCAGTACTTC. Protein product: CASSIDLAGQETQYF.

The chain uses TRBV27 and TRBJ2-3, with 10 bases identical to TRBD2. V lost 2 bases, J lost 4 bases, and 9 bases stayed unmatched. Germline V lookup: CDR1 MNHEY, CDR2 SMNVEV (reference sequence). There are 17 residues in the CDR3. The DNA of the CDR3 is TGTGCCAGCAGTTTAGCGCCCTCTAGCGGGAGACCAGATACGCAGTATTTT. Translating it yields CASSLAPSSGRPDTQYF.

The genes are TRBV30 and TRBJ1-2; TRBD1 agrees at 11 bases. Germline assignment: CDR1 GTSNPN and CDR2 SVGIG (reference sequence). This CDR3 spans 17 amino acids. V lost 5 bases and J lost 8; bases outside the gene matches: 19. Here the CDR3 reads CAWSQGQGARTFVGYTF. The DNA for the CDR3 is TGTGCCTGGTCACAAGGACAGGGGGCGCGCACCTTCGTCGGCTACACCTTC.

J is TRBJ2-7 and V is TRBV6-2 or TRBV6-3, with D possibly matching TRBD2 (5 bases). Germline CDR1 is MNHEY and CDR2 is SVGEGT. CDR3 size: 14 residues. Between the trimmed V and J ends, which lost 5 bases and 7 bases, there was a span of 18 bases. This chain's CDR3 is CASSAGRGLGEQYV. The DNA of the CDR3 is TGTGCCAGCAGTGCCGGTAGAGGGCTCGGGGAGCAGTACGTC.

The chain couples TRBV7-2 to TRBJ1-1, with unresolved D. Trimming removed 6 bases at V and 2 bases at J, with 10 bases between. Germline V gene lookup returns CDR1 SGHTA and CDR2 FQGNSA. The CDR3 is made up of 13 amino acids. CDR3 sequence: CASRFGVNTEAFF. The CDR3 DNA is TGTGCCAGCAGATTCGGGGTTAACACTGAAGCTTTCTTT.

Here the CDR3 DNA reads TGTGCCGCACGAGGGACAGTCTCTGGAAACACCATATATTTT. Protein: CAARGTVSGNTIYF. The rearrangement links TRBV18 to TRBJ1-3; the match to TRBD1 covers 7 bases. V lost 11 bases and J lost 0; bases outside the gene matches: 7. CDR3 length: 14 amino acids. Germline V gene sequence: CDR1 KGHSH, CDR2 LQKENI.

The chain combines TRBV27 with TRBJ2-3; possibly TRBD2 for D (5 bases). CDR3 size: 13 residues. Germline CDR1 is MNHEY and CDR2 is SMNVEV (reference sequence). V gave up 6 bases and J gave up 2 bases, with 9 bases separating them. The CDR3 region is CASRLGNTDTQYF. The CDR3 DNA reads TGTGCCAGCAGACTAGGTAACACAGATACGCAGTATTTT.

The chain couples TRBV6-5 to TRBJ2-7; perhaps TRBD1 as D (6 bases). The CDR3 contains 14 residues. The V end lost 8 bases, the J end lost 10 bases, and 24 bases lay between the germline ends. Germline lookup yields CDR1 MNHEY and CDR2 SVGAGI. This CDR3 is CASGVRTESAFQYF. CDR3 sequence (DNA): TGTGCCAGCGGGGTACGGACAGAATCTGCGTTCCAGTACTTC.

The genes are TRBV5-1 and TRBJ2-7; 7 nucleotides match TRBD1. With V trimmed by 4 bases and J by 3 bases, 7 bases remained unmatched. CDR1 is SGHRS, CDR2 YFSETQ, per germline. The CDR3 contains 14 residues. CDR3 amino acids: CASSATGVDYEQYF. CDR3 in DNA: TGCGCCAGCAGCGCTACAGGGGTGGACTACGAGCAGTACTTC. Complete variable domain (other parts from reference TRBV5-1 and TRBJ2-7): KAGVTQTPRYLIKTRGQQVTLSCSPISGHRSVSWYQQTPGQGLQFLFEYFSETQRNKGNFPGRFSGRQFSNSRSEMNVSTLELGDSALYLCASSATGVDYEQYFGPGTRLTVT.

The CDR3 coding sequence is TGTGCCAGCAGCCAAGATCTGAGCGGGAGGGCCGGGGAGCAGTTCTTC. It specifies CASSQDLSGRAGEQFF. The chain combines TRBV4-2 with TRBJ2-1; TRBD2 matches at 10 bases. Germline values: CDR1 LGHNA, CDR2 YNFKEQ. With 0 bases clipped from V and 10 bases from J, the junction kept 9 bases outside the gene matches. CDR3 length: 16 residues.

This rearrangement joins TRBV18 to TRBJ1-2; 7 nucleotides align to TRBD1. Germline CDR1 KGHSH, CDR2 LQKENI. The CDR3 spans 15 residues. J gave up 7 bases and V 6 bases, and 14 bases lay outside the gene matches. In DNA, the CDR3 is TGTGCCAGCTCGCCCACAACAGGGGAAGCTAGTGGCTACACCTTC. Translating it yields CASSPTTGEASGYTF.

The chain carries TRBV30 and TRBJ2-3; 10 bases agree with TRBD2. The CDR3 sequence is 11 residues long. Germline V gene sequence: CDR1 GTSNPN, CDR2 SVGIG (reference sequence). With V trimmed by 4 bases and J by 14 bases, 6 bases remained unmatched. The CDR3 is CAWKSGGGLYF. The CDR3 DNA is TGTGCCTGGAAGAGCGGGGGGGGGCTGTATTTT.

This clone occurred once. The DNA of the CDR3 is TGTGCCAGCAGTGTTCGGGGGGGTGGTAGGACTGAAGCTTTCTTT. This codes for CASSVRGGGRTEAFF. The J gene is TRBJ1-1, the V gene TRBV27, with D perhaps matching TRBD1 (5 bases). CDR3 size: 15 residues. V lost 5 bases to trimming and J lost 5 bases, with 18 bases between them. The germline V gene encodes CDR1 MNHEY and CDR2 SMNVEV (reference sequence).

This clone showed up just a few times. The chain combines TRBV28 with TRBJ2-2; TRBD2 agrees at 11 bases. J lost 4 bases, V lost 7 bases, and 2 bases had no gene match. Germline V gene data show CDR1 as MDHEN and CDR2 as SYDVKM. CDR3 length: 14 amino acids. The CDR3 spells CASMLAGGTGELFF. The CDR3 DNA reads TGTGCCAGCATGCTAGCGGGAGGCACCGGGGAGCTGTTTTTT. The variable domain in full, completed from reference TRBV28 and TRBJ2-2, reads DVKVTQSSRYLVKRTGEKVFLECVQDMDHENMFWYRQDPGLGLRLIYFSYDVKMKEKGDIPEGYSVSREKKERFSLILESASTNQTSMYLCASMLAGGTGELFFGEGSRLTVL.

The chain recombines TRBV6-5 with TRBJ2-7, with 8 positions matching TRBD2. J gave up 0 bases and V 5 bases, and 3 bases lay outside the gene matches. This CDR3 is built from 14 residues. Germline V gene sequence: CDR1 MNHEY, CDR2 SVGAGI. The CDR3: CASSLSGSSYEQYF. CDR3 in DNA: TGTGCCAGCAGTCTAAGCGGGAGCTCCTACGAGCAGTACTTC.